This note documents a single T cell receptor beta chain sequence. Its target is not known. These data come from a study of blood T cells in healthy people across ages. Notes on the study in general: The long-lived group displayed more naive CD4+ cells, plus higher diversity, than the aged donors did.

After removal of 11 bases from V and 4 bases from J, the junction contained 5 bases not matched to a gene. This CDR3 spans 13 amino acids. Germline V gene lookup returns CDR1 SNHLY and CDR2 FYNNEI. Primed by a sample-barcoded 5' primer and a J-beta primer mix, a second PCR proceeded for about 6 to 11 cycles. Every cDNA was tagged by a template-switch adaptor with 12 random nucleotides. TCRdb redid the calling of the 5' RACE reads with MiXCR, one entry per CDR3 protein. Found here are under 2,000,000 distinct CDR3 sequences, roughly 49% of them singletons; the top ten hold roughly 2.1%. Donors were systemically healthy Caucasian individuals from Russia aged roughly 6 to 90 years. Collection of 7.5 to 10 milliliters of peripheral blood was performed for each donor.

The clonotype comes from a woman aged 40 to 50 in good health. Sequenced input: blood. J is TRBJ2-3 and V is TRBV2, with TRBD2 matching over 11 bases. The CDR3 DNA is TGTGCCGGCAATAGCGGGGGGGCAGATACGCAGTATTTT. Encoded protein: CAGNSGGADTQYF.